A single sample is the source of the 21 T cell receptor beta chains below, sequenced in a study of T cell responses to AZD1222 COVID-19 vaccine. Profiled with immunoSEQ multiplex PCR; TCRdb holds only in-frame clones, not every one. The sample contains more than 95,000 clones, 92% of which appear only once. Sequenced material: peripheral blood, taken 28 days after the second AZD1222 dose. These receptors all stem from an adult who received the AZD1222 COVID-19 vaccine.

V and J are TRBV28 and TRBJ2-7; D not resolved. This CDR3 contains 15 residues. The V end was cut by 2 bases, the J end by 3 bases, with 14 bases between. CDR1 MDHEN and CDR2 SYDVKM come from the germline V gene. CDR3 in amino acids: CASSLRPDTIYEQYF. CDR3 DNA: TGTGCCAGCAGTTTACGGCCTGACACGATCTACGAGCAGTACTTC.

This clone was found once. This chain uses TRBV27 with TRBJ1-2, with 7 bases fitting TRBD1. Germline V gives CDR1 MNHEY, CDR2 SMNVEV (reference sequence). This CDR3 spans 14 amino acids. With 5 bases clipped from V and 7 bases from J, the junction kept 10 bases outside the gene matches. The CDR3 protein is CASSAHDRVRGYTF. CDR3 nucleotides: TGTGCCAGCAGTGCGCACGACAGGGTCCGTGGCTACACCTTC.

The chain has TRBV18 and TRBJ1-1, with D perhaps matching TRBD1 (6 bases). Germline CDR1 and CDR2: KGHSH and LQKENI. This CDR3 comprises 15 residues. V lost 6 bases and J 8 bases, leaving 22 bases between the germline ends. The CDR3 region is CASSNSLDIGQEAFF. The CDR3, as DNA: TGTGCCAGCTCCAACTCACTGGACATTGGACAGGAAGCTTTCTTT.

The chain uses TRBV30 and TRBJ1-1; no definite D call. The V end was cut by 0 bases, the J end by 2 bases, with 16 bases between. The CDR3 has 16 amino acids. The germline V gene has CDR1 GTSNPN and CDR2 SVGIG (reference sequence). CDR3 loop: CAWSVISRRPNTEAFF. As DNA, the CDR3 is TGTGCCTGGAGTGTAATCAGTAGGAGGCCAAACACTGAAGCTTTCTTT.

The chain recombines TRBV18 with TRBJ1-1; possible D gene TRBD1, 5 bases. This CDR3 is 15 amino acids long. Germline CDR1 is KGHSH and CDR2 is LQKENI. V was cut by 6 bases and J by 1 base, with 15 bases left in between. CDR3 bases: TGTGCCAGCTCTCCCCAGGCGACAGAGAACACTGAAGCTTTCTTT. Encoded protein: CASSPQATENTEAFF.

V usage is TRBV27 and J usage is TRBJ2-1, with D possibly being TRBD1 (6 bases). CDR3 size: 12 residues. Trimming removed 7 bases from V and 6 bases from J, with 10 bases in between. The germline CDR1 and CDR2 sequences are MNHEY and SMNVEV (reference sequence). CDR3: CASNRGGNEQFF. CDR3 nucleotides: TGTGCCAGCAACCGAGGGGGCAATGAGCAGTTCTTC.

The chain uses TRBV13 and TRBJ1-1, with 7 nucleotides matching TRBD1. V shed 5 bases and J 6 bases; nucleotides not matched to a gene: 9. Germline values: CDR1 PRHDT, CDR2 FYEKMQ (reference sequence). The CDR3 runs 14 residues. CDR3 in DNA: TGTGCCAGCAGCCCCCAGGGGGGGAAGGCTGAAGCTTTCTTT. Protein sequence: CASSPQGGKAEAFF.

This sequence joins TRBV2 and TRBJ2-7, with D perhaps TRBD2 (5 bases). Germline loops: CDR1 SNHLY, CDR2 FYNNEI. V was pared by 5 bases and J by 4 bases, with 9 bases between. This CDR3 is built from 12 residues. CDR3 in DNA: TGTGCCAGCAGTACGGACTCGTACGAGCAGTACTTC. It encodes CASSTDSYEQYF.

The CDR3 sequence is CASSPRGGSRETQYF. The CDR3 coding sequence is TGTGCCAGTAGTCCCCGGGGCGGGAGTCGAGAGACCCAGTACTTC. This chain connects TRBV19 to TRBJ2-5, with TRBD2 matching over 7 bases. Per germline, CDR1 LNHDA and CDR2 SQIVND (reference sequence). The CDR3 sequence is 15 residues long. V shed 5 bases, J shed 4 bases, and the junction held 10 bases outside the gene matches.

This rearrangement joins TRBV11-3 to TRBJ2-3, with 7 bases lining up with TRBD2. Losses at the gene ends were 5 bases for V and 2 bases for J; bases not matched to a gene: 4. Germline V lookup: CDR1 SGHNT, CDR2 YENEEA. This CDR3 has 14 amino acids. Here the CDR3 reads CASSPRGTTDTQYF. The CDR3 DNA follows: TGTGCCAGCAGCCCGCGGGGGACCACAGATACGCAGTATTTT.

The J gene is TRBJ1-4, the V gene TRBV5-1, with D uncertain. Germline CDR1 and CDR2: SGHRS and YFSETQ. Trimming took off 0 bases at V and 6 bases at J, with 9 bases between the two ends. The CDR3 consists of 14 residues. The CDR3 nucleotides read TGCGCCAGCAGCTTGGGAAGGAATGATGAAAAACTGTTTTTT. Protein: CASSLGRNDEKLFF.

The CDR3 DNA sequence: TGTGCCACCAGTGACCACACGACAGGGTATGGCTACACCTTC. It codes for CATSDHTTGYGYTF. The genes are TRBV24-1 and TRBJ1-2; TRBD1 matches at 7 bases. This CDR3 spans 14 amino acids. The trim removed 4 bases at V and 5 bases at J, leaving 6 bases unmatched. CDR1 is KGHDR, CDR2 SFDVKD, per germline.

CDR3 region: CASSVRTGLNTEAFF. Written as DNA, the CDR3 is TGTGCCAGCAGCGTTCGGACAGGGTTGAACACTGAAGCTTTCTTT. This chain joins TRBV9 and TRBJ1-1; 8 bases map to TRBD1. The CDR3 length is 15 residues. Germline CDR1 is SGDLS and CDR2 is YYNGEE. V was pared by 2 bases and J by 0 bases, with 3 bases of the junction left unmatched.

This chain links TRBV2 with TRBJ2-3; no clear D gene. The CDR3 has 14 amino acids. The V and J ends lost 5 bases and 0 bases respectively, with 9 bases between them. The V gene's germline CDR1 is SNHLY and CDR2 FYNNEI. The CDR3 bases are TGTGCCAGCAGTATAAGCTCTAGCACAGATACGCAGTATTTT. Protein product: CASSISSSTDTQYF.

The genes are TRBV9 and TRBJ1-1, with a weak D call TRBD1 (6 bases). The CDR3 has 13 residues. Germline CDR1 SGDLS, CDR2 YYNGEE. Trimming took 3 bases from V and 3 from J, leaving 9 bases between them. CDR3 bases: TGTGCCAGCAGCGGGACAGAATACACTGAAGCTTTCTTT. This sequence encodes CASSGTEYTEAFF.

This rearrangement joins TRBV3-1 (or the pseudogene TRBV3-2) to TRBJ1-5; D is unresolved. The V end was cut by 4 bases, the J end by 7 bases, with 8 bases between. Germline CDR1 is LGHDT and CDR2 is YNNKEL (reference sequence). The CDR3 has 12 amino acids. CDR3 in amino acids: CASSRGVQPQHF. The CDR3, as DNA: TGTGCCAGCAGCCGGGGAGTACAGCCCCAGCATTTT.

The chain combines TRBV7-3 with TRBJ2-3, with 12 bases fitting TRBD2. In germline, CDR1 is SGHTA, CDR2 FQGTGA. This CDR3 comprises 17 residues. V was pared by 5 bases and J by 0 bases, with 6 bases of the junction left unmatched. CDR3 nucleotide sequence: TGTGCCAGCAGCCAGGGACTAGCGGGCTCAAGCACAGATACGCAGTATTTT. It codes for CASSQGLAGSSTDTQYF.

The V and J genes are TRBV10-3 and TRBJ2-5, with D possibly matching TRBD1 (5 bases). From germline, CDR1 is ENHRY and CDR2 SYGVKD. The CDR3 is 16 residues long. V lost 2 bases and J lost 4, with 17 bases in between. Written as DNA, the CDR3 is TGTGCCATCAGTGAGCCAGACTCCCAAGGGGCAGAGACCCAGTACTTC. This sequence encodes CAISEPDSQGAETQYF.

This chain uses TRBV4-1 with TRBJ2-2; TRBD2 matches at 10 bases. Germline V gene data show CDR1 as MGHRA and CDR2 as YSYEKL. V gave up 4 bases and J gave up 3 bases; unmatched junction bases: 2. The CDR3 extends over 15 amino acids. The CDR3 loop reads CASSRGLADTGELFF. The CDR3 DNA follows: TGCGCCAGCAGCCGAGGACTAGCGGACACCGGGGAGCTGTTTTTT.

The CDR3 here is CASSLMSRGRDEQYF. DNA of the CDR3: TGTGCCAGCAGCTTGATGTCTAGGGGGCGGGACGAGCAGTACTTC. The rearrangement links TRBV7-9 to TRBJ2-7; 7 bases map to TRBD1. Germline lookup yields CDR1 SEHNR and CDR2 FQNEAQ (reference sequence). Trimming at V came to 3 bases and at J to 5 bases, leaving 10 bases not matched to a gene. This CDR3 spans 15 amino acids.

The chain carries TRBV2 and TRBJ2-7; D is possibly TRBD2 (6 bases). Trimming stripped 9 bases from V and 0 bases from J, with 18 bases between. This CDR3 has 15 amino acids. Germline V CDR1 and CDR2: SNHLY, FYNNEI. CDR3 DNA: TGTGCCAGTCACCTACAGGCGACTAGCTCCTACGAGCAGTACTTC. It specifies CASHLQATSSYEQYF. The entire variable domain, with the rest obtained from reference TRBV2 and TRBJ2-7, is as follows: EPEVTQTPSHQVTQMGQEVILRCVPISNHLYFYWYRQILGQKVEFLVSFYNNEISEKSEIFDDQFSVERPDGSNFTLKIRSTKLEDSAMYFCASHLQATSSYEQYFGPGTRLTVT.